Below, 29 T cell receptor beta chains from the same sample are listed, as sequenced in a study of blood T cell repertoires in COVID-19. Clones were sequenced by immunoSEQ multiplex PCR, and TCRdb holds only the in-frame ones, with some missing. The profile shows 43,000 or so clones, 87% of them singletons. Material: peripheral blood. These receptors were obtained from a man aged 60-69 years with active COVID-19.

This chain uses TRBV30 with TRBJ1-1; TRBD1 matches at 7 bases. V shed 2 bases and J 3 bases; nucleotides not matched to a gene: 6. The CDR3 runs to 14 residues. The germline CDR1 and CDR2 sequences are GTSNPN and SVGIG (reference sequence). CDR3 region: CAWSRTGVHTEAFF. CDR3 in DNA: TGTGCCTGGAGTCGAACAGGGGTGCACACTGAAGCTTTCTTT.

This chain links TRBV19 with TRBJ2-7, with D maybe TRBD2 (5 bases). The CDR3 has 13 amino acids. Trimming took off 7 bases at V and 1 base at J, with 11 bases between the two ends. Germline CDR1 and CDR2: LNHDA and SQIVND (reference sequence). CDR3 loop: CASKSSSSYEQYF. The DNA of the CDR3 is TGTGCCAGTAAGTCTAGCTCGTCCTACGAGCAGTACTTC. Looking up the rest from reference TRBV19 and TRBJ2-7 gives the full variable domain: DGGITQSPKYLFRKEGQNVTLSCEQNLNHDAMYWYRQDPGQGLRLIYYSQIVNDFQKGDIAEGYSVSREKKESFPLTVTSAQKNPTAFYLCASKSSSSYEQYFGPGTRLTVT.

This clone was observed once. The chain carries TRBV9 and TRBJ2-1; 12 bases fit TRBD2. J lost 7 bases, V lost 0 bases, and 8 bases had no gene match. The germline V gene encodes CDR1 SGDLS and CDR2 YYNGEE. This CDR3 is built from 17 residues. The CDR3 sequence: CASSVVSGLAGLNEQFF. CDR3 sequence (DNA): TGTGCCAGCAGCGTAGTCTCCGGACTAGCGGGATTGAATGAGCAGTTCTTC.

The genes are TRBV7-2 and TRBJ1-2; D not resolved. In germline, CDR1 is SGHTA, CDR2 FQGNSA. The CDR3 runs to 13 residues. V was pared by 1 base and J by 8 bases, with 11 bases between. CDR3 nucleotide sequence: TGTGCCAGCAGCTTAGGGGCAAGCGGGGGCTACACCTTC. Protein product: CASSLGASGGYTF.

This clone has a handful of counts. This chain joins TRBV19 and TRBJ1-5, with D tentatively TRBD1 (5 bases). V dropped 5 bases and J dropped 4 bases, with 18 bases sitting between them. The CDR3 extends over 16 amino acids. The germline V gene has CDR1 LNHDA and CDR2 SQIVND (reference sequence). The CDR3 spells CASSPPGHPLNQPQHF. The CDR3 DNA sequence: TGTGCCAGTAGTCCTCCCGGACACCCACTAAATCAGCCCCAGCATTTT.

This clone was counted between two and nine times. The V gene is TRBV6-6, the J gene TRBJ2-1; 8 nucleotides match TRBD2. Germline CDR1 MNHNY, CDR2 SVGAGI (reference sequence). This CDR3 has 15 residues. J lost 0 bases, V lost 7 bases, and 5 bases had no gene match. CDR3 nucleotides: TGTGCCAGCAAGATTAGCGGGGCCTCCTACAATGAGCAGTTCTTC. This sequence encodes CASKISGASYNEQFF.

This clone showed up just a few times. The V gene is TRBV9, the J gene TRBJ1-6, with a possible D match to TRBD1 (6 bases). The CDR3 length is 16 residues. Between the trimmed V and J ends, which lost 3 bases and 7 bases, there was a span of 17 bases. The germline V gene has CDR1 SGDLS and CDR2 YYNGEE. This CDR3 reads CASSGGGGGRNSPLHF. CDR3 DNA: TGTGCCAGCAGCGGCGGCGGGGGCGGTAGGAATTCACCCCTCCACTTT.

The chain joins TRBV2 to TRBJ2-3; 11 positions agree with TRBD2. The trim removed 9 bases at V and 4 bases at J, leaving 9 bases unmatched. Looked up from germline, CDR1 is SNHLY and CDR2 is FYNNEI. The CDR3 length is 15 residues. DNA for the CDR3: TGTGCCAGTCGGGGGGCTAGCGGGAGGCCAGATACGCAGTATTTT. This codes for CASRGASGRPDTQYF. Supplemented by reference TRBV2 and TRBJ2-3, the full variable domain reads EPEVTQTPSHQVTQMGQEVILRCVPISNHLYFYWYRQILGQKVEFLVSFYNNEISEKSEIFDDQFSVERPDGSNFTLKIRSTKLEDSAMYFCASRGASGRPDTQYFGPGTRLTVL.

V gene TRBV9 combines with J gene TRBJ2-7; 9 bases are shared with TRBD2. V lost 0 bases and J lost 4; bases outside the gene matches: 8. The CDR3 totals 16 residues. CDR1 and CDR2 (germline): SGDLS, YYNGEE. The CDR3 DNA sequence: TGTGCCAGCAGCGTAGGGGGTAGCGGGGGTTCGTACGAGCAGTACTTC. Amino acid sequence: CASSVGGSGGSYEQYF. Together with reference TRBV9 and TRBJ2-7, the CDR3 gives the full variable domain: DSGVTQTPKHLITATGQRVTLRCSPRSGDLSVYWYQQSLDQGLQFLIQYYNGEERAKGNILERFSAQQFPDLHSELNLSSLELGDSALYFCASSVGGSGGSYEQYFGPGTRLTVT.

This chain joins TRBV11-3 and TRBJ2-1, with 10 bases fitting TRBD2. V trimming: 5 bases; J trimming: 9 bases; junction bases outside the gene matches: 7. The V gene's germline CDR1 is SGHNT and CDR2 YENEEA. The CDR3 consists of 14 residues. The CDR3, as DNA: TGTGCCAGCAGCGGAGCGGGAGGGCCGAGTGAGCAGTTCTTC. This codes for CASSGAGGPSEQFF.

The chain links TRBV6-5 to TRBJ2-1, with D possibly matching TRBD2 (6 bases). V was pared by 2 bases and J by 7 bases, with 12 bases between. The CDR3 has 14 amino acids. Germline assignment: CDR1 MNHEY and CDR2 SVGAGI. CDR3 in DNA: TGTGCCAGCAGTTACAGAGGGGCGGGAAATGAGCAGTTCTTC. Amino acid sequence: CASSYRGAGNEQFF.

The CDR3 reads CASSVGSPTSTDTQYF. The DNA of the CDR3 is TGTGCCAGCAGCGTAGGGTCCCCAACAAGCACAGATACGCAGTATTTT. V and J are TRBV9 and TRBJ2-3; D unresolved. This CDR3 is built from 16 residues. Trimming cost V 0 bases and J 0 bases, with 11 bases left between them. Germline V gives CDR1 SGDLS, CDR2 YYNGEE.

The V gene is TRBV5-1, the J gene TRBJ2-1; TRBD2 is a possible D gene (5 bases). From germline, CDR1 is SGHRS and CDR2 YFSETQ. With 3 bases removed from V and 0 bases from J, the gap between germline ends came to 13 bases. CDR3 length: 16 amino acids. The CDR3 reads CASSSPSGSSYNEQFF. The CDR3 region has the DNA TGCGCCAGCAGCTCCCCCAGCGGAAGCTCCTACAATGAGCAGTTCTTC.

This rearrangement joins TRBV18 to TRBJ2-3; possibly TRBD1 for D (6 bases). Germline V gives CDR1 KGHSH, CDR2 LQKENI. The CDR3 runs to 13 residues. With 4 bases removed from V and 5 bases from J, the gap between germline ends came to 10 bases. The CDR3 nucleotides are TGTGCCAGCTCACGTACGACAGGAGATACGCAGTATTTT. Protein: CASSRTTGDTQYF.

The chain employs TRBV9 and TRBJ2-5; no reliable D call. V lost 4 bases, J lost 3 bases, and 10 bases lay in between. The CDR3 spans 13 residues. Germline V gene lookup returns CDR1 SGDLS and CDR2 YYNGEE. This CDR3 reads CASSLSYEETQYF. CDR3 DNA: TGTGCCAGCAGCTTAAGCTACGAAGAGACCCAGTACTTC.

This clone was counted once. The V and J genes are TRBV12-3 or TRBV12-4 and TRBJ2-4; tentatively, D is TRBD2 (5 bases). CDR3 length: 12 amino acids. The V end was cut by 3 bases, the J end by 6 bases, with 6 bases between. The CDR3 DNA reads TGTGCCAGCAGTTTGGCGGGAAACATTCAGTACTTC. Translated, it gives CASSLAGNIQYF.

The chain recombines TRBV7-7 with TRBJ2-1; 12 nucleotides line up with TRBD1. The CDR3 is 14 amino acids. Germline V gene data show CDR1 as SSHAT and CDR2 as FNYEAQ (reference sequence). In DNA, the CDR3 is TGTGCTAGCTCACCGGGACAGGGGGCGCATGAGCAGTTCTTC. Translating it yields CASSPGQGAHEQFF.

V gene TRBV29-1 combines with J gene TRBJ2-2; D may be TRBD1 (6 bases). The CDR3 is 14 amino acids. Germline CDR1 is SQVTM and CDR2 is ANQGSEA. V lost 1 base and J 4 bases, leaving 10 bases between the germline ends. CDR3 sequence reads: CSVEGGTPTGELFF. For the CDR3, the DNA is TGCAGCGTTGAAGGGGGGACACCCACCGGGGAGCTGTTTTTT.

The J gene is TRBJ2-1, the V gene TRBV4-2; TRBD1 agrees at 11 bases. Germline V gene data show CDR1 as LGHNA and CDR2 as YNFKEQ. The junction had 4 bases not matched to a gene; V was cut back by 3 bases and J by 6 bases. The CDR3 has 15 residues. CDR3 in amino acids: CASSQAGQGGNEQFF. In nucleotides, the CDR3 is TGTGCCAGCAGCCAGGCGGGACAGGGGGGCAATGAGCAGTTCTTC.

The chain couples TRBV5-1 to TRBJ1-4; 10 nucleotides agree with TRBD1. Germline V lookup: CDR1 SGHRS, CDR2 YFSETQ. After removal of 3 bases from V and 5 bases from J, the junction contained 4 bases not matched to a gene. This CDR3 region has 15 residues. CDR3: CASSSRQGANEKLFF. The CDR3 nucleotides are TGCGCCAGCAGCTCGCGACAGGGGGCGAATGAAAAACTGTTTTTT.

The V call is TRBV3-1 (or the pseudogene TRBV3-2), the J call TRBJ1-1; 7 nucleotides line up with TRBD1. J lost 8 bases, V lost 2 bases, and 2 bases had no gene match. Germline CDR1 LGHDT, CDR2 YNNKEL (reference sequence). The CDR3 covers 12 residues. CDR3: CASSQLDREAFF. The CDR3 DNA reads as TGTGCCAGCAGCCAATTGGACAGGGAAGCTTTCTTT.

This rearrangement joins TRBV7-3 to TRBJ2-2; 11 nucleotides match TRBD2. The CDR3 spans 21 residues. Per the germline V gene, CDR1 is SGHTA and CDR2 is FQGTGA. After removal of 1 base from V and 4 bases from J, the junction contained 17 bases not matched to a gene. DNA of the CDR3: TGTGCCAGCAGCTTAAATACTAGCGGGAGTTATATCGGTGTGGGCACCGGGGAGCTGTTTTTT. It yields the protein CASSLNTSGSYIGVGTGELFF.

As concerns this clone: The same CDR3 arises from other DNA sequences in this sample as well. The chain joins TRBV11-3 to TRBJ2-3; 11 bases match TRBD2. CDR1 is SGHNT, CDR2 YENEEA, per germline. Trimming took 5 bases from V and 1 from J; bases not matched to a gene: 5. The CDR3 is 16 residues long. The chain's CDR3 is CASSPGTSGRTDTQYF. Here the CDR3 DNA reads TGTGCCAGCAGCCCCGGGACTAGCGGACGCACAGATACGCAGTATTTT.

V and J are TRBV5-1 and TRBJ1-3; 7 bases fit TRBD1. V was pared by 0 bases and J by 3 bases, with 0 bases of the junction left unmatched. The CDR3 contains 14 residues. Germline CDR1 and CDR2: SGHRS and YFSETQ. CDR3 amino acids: CASSLDRGGNTIYF. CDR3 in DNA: TGCGCCAGCAGCTTGGACAGGGGTGGAAACACCATATATTTT.

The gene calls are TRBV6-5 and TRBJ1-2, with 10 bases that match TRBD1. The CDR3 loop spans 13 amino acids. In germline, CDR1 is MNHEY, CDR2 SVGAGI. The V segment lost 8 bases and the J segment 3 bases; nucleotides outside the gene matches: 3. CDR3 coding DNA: TGTGCCAGCCGGACAGGGGGTGACTATGGCTACACCTTC. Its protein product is CASRTGGDYGYTF.

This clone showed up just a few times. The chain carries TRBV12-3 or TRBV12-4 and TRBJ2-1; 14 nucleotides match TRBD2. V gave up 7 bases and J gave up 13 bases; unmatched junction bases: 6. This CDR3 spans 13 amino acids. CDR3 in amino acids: CASIGTSGSFQFF. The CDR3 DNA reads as TGTGCCAGCATCGGGACTAGCGGGAGTTTTCAGTTCTTC.

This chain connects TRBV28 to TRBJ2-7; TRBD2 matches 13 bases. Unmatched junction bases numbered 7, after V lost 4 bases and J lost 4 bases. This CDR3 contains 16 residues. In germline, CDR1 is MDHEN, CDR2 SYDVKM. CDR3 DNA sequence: TGTGCCAGCAGTTCACCGGGACTAGCGGGAAAGTACGAGCAGTACTTC. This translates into CASSSPGLAGKYEQYF.

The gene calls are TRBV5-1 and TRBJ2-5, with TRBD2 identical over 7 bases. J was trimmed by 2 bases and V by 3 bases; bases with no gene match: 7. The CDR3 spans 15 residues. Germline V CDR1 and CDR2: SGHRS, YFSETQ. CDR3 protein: CASSSTSSDQETQYF. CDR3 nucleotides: TGCGCCAGCAGCTCGACTAGCTCCGATCAAGAGACCCAGTACTTC.

CDR3 coding DNA: TGTGCCAGCAGTCCCTGGGGGGGGCGAAACTATGGCTACACCTTC. It yields the protein CASSPWGGRNYGYTF. The J gene is TRBJ1-2, the V gene TRBV27; weak D call: TRBD1 (6 bases). Germline CDR1 reads MNHEY; CDR2 reads SMNVEV (reference sequence). V was trimmed by 5 bases and J by 2 bases, leaving 15 bases between them. This CDR3 spans 15 amino acids.